Here is one T cell receptor (beta chain) with its context. The record originates from a study of blood T cells in healthy people across ages. The second PCR ran 7 to 11 cycles with a sample-barcoded 5' primer and J-beta primers. MiXCR, run by TCRdb on the 5' RACE reads, gives a single entry per CDR3 protein. Of around 780,000 distinct CDR3 sequences detected, 20% to 30% appear once; the ten largest clones hold around 3%. V lost 8 bases, J lost 5 bases, and 10 bases lay in between. The CDR3 extends over 12 amino acids. These data were also filed under a second study, of T cells of mothers and their children.

Sequenced material: blood. This chain connects TRBV12-3 or TRBV12-4 to TRBJ2-4, with D unresolved. This TCR was recovered from a boy aged 5-17 years in good health. The CDR3 coding sequence is TGTGCCAGCTCACGACTGGAAAACATTCAGTACTTC. Protein sequence: CASSRLENIQYF.